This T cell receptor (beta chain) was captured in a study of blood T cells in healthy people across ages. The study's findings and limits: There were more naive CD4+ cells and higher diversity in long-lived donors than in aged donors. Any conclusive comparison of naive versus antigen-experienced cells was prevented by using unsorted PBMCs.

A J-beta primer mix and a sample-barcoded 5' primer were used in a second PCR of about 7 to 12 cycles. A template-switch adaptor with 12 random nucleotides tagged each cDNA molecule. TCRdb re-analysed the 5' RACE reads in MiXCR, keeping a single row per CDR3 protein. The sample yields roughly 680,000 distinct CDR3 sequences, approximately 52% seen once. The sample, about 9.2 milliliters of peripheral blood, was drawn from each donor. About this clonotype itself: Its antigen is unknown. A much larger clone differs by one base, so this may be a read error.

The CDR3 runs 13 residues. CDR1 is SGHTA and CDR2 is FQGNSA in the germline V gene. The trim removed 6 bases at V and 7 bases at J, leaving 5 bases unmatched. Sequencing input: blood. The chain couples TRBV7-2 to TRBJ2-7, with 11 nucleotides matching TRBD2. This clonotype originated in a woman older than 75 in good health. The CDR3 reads CASRLAGDNEQYF. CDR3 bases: TGTGCCAGCAGACTAGCGGGGGACAATGAGCAGTACTTC.